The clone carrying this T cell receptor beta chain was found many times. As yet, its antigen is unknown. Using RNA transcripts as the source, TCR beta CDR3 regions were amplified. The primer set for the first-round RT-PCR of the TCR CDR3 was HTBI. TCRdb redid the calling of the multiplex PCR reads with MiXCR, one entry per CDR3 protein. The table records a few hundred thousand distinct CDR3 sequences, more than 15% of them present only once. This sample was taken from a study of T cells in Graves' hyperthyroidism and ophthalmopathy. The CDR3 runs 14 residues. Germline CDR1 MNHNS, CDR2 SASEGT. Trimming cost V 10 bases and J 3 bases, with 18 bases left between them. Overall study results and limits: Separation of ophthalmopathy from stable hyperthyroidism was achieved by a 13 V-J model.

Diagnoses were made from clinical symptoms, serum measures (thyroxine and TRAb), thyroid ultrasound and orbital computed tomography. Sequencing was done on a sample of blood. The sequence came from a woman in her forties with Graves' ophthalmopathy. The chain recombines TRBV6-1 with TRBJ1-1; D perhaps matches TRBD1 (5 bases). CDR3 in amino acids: CATTKGQGDTEAFF. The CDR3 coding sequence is TGTGCCACCACGAAGGGGCAGGGCGACACTGAAGCTTTCTTT.